Below are 14 T cell receptor beta chains sequenced from a single sample in a study of identical twins. Via MiXCR, TCRdb re-called the 5' RACE reads, giving one row per CDR3 protein. The sample records some 730,000 distinct CDR3 sequences, over 15% being singletons. This sample was also put to use in a study of T cells expressing NK-cell markers.

The sequencing input was PBMCs. Receptors originate from a woman aged 18-30 years in good health.

The V gene is TRBV24-1, the J gene TRBJ2-5, with a weak D call TRBD1 (5 bases). Germline CDR1 and CDR2: KGHDR and SFDVKD. Trimming took 2 bases from V and 2 from J, leaving 11 bases between them. The CDR3 loop spans 15 amino acids. CDR3 nucleotides: TGTGCCACCAGTGATTCCCCCCCAGGGCAAGAGACCCAGTACTTC. Amino acids: CATSDSPPGQETQYF.

The sample holds a few counts of this clonotype. This chain's CDR3 is CASSALPGTDEQFF. DNA of the CDR3: TGTGCCAGCAGCGCCCTCCCCGGGACGGATGAGCAGTTCTTC. V and J are TRBV9 and TRBJ2-1; D may be TRBD1 or TRBD2 (5 bases each). Trimming pared 3 bases from V and 8 bases from J, leaving 15 bases between. The germline V gene encodes CDR1 SGDLS and CDR2 YYNGEE. This CDR3 region has 14 residues.

Only a few counts were recorded for this clonotype. The chain employs TRBV5-1 and TRBJ2-2; TRBD1 aligns across 7 bases. Unmatched junction bases numbered 9, after V lost 4 bases and J lost 6 bases. Looked up from germline, CDR1 is SGHRS and CDR2 is YFSETQ. There are 15 residues in the CDR3. DNA of the CDR3: TGCGCCAGCAGCCGACAGGGCCTGCAGTCCGGGGAGCTGTTTTTT. Amino acids: CASSRQGLQSGELFF. Full variable domain (outside the CDR3, taken from reference TRBV5-1 and TRBJ2-2): KAGVTQTPRYLIKTRGQQVTLSCSPISGHRSVSWYQQTPGQGLQFLFEYFSETQRNKGNFPGRFSGRQFSNSRSEMNVSTLELGDSALYLCASSRQGLQSGELFFGEGSRLTVL.

This clonotype was detected a few times. The chain couples TRBV12-5 to TRBJ2-1; TRBD2 matches 9 bases. This CDR3 region has 13 residues. Germline V lookup: CDR1 LGHNT, CDR2 FRNRAP. The trim removed 7 bases at V and 9 bases at J, leaving 7 bases unmatched. The CDR3 protein is CASERGRAGEQFF. The CDR3 bases are TGTGCTAGTGAGCGCGGGAGGGCCGGTGAGCAGTTCTTC.

This chain connects TRBV4-2 to TRBJ2-7; unclear D gene. This CDR3 has 13 residues. Germline V gene sequence: CDR1 LGHNA, CDR2 YNFKEQ. Trimming cost V 0 bases and J 6 bases, with 9 bases left between them. The CDR3 sequence is CASSQESSPEQYF. The DNA for the CDR3 is TGTGCCAGCAGCCAAGAATCTTCTCCCGAGCAGTACTTC.

This clonotype was observed a single time. The chain employs TRBV5-1 and TRBJ2-3; 7 positions match TRBD1. The CDR3 has 17 amino acids. J gave up 2 bases and V 0 bases, and 9 bases lay outside the gene matches. Germline assignment: CDR1 SGHRS and CDR2 YFSETQ. The CDR3 DNA is TGCGCCAGCAGCTTGGATCCAGGGGGATCCTTCACAGATACGCAGTATTTT. Translated, it gives CASSLDPGGSFTDTQYF.

This sequence joins TRBV11-2 and TRBJ2-1, with TRBD2 as a possible D gene (5 bases). The CDR3 length is 18 residues. Germline CDR1 and CDR2: SGHAT and FQNNGV. Trimming shortened V by 4 bases and J by 2 bases, and 21 bases separated the two germline ends. The CDR3 DNA follows: TGTGCCAGCAGCTCCTACCCGAAACTAGGAATCGCCTACAATGAGCAGTTCTTC. The encoded protein is CASSSYPKLGIAYNEQFF.

The chain has TRBV19 and TRBJ2-3; TRBD1 agrees at 7 bases. The CDR3 consists of 15 residues. With 3 bases clipped from V and 5 bases from J, the junction kept 8 bases outside the gene matches. Germline-derived CDR1 and CDR2 are LNHDA and SQIVND (reference sequence). The DNA for the CDR3 is TGTGCCAGTAGTATCACCGAGGGGGCGCAAGATACGCAGTATTTT. It is translated as CASSITEGAQDTQYF.

The chain combines TRBV3-1 with TRBJ2-7, with a tentative D call TRBD1 (6 bases). Trimming took off 3 bases at V and 2 bases at J, with 20 bases between the two ends. The CDR3 sequence is 17 residues long. CDR1 is LGHDT and CDR2 is YNNKEL in the germline V gene (reference sequence). Written as DNA, the CDR3 is TGTGCCAGCAGCCAGACCCCAGGGGATGACCTGCCCTACGAGCAGTACTTC. Translating gives CASSQTPGDDLPYEQYF.

This clonotype was seen more than once but under ten times. The V gene is TRBV6-1, the J gene TRBJ2-2, with D unresolved. With 6 bases removed from V and 6 bases from J, the gap between germline ends came to 11 bases. Germline V CDR1 and CDR2: MNHNS, SASEGT. CDR3 length equals 13 residues. The CDR3: CASRALVAGELFF. The CDR3 region has the DNA TGTGCCAGCAGGGCTCTGGTGGCCGGGGAGCTGTTTTTT.

This rearrangement joins TRBV12-3 or TRBV12-4 to TRBJ2-5; TRBD1 is a possible D gene (6 bases). This CDR3 is 14 amino acids long. V lost 5 bases, J lost 5 bases, and 15 bases lay in between. CDR3 sequence (DNA): TGTGCCAGCAGTCCCCGACAGGTTTGGGAGACCCAGTACTTC. As protein: CASSPRQVWETQYF.

The chain combines TRBV2 with TRBJ1-2, with D uncertain. Germline-derived CDR1 and CDR2 are SNHLY and FYNNEI. Between the trimmed V and J ends, which lost 4 bases and 7 bases, there was a span of 7 bases. This CDR3 is built from 11 residues. The chain's CDR3 is CASSVGVGYTF. In nucleotides, the CDR3 is TGTGCCAGCAGTGTTGGAGTTGGCTACACCTTC.

In this sample, this clonotype turned up many times. The gene calls are TRBV12-3 or TRBV12-4 and TRBJ2-3, with D unresolved. The CDR3 runs to 11 residues. With 10 bases removed from V and 8 bases from J, the gap between germline ends came to 13 bases. The CDR3 coding sequence is TGTGCCACCTCCCGGAGCGCTACGCAGTATTTT. It translates to CATSRSATQYF.

V usage is TRBV20-1 and J usage is TRBJ2-7, with D possibly matching TRBD1 (5 bases). V dropped 6 bases and J dropped 2 bases, with 14 bases sitting between them. Germline CDR1 is DFQATT and CDR2 is SNEGSKA (reference sequence). The CDR3 sequence is 13 residues long. The CDR3 sequence is CSASIGATYEQYF. For the CDR3, the DNA is TGCAGTGCAAGCATTGGGGCAACCTACGAGCAGTACTTC.